The following is a T cell receptor (beta chain) sequence with its context. The authors' processing: Scientists estimated how many nucleated cells there were by amplifying reference gene primers. Here immunoSEQ multiplex PCR was the method, and the copy in TCRdb shows in-frame clones only, minus some. V, J and clone size are taken as reported in that table, and D and trimming were inferred from the DNA itself. This table holds about 250,000 clones, 86% found once. The sample is drawn from a study of blood T cell repertoires in COVID-19. The CDR3 is made up of 15 amino acids. Germline CDR1 MNHEY, CDR2 SVGAGI. V gave up 3 bases and J gave up 0 bases; unmatched junction bases: 2.

The sequence derives from a woman aged 80 or over with COVID-19, enrolled during active disease. The V gene is TRBV6-5, the J gene TRBJ2-3; 8 positions match TRBD2. Material for sequencing was peripheral blood. As DNA, the CDR3 is TGTGCCAGCAGTTATTCGGGGGGGAGCACAGATACGCAGTATTTT. Translated, it gives CASSYSGGSTDTQYF.